The next 29 T cell receptor beta chains were all read from a single sample in a study of T cell repertoires in cytomegalovirus infection. TCRdb called the reads again in MiXCR, with one record for every CDR3 protein. The table includes nearly 650,000 distinct CDR3 sequences, approximately 25% detected once. Sequenced sample: CD8+ T cells from PBMCs. Source of these receptors: a human donor in good health (CMV status not recorded). Some clones in this sample may be carry-over from other donors' samples.

This clonotype was picked up a small number of times. The CDR3 coding sequence is TGTGCCAGCAGTATGACCGCGAACACTGAAGCTTTCTTT. Encoded protein: CASSMTANTEAFF. The chain combines TRBV27 with TRBJ1-1, with D uncertain. CDR1 is MNHEY, CDR2 SMNVEV, per germline (reference sequence). The CDR3 extends over 13 amino acids. Trimming cost V 5 bases and J 1 base, with 8 bases left between them.

With regard to this clonotype: A clone one base away is much larger, so this may be a read error. V usage is TRBV7-4 and J usage is TRBJ1-1; D possibly corresponds to TRBD1 (5 bases). This CDR3 has 17 amino acids. Per the germline V gene, CDR1 is SGHVT and CDR2 is SQSDAQ. CDR3 protein: CASRLGVGGVMNTEAFF. The CDR3 nucleotides are TGTGCCAGCAGATTAGGGGTTGGCGGGGTCATGAACACTGAAGCTTTCTTT.

The rearrangement links TRBV28 to TRBJ2-2; 9 nucleotides match TRBD1. The germline CDR1 and CDR2 sequences are MDHEN and SYDVKM. This CDR3 is built from 14 residues. J lost 7 bases, V lost 5 bases, and 5 bases had no gene match. This chain's CDR3 is CASSRDRAHGELFF. DNA of the CDR3: TGTGCCAGCAGTCGGGACAGGGCACACGGGGAGCTGTTTTTT.

This chain joins TRBV4-2 and TRBJ2-1; 14 bases are shared with TRBD2. V shed 4 bases and J 3 bases; nucleotides not matched to a gene: 8. The CDR3 sequence is 18 residues long. Germline V gives CDR1 LGHNA, CDR2 YNFKEQ. This CDR3 reads CASSPRTSGGSFYNEQFF. The CDR3 bases are TGTGCCAGCAGCCCCCGGACTAGCGGGGGGTCATTCTACAATGAGCAGTTCTTC.

This clonotype was observed a handful of times. The DNA for the CDR3 is TGTGCCAGCAGCTTGATTACCCCGGGGCTCCGACGGGACACTGAAGCTTTCTTT. Translating gives CASSLITPGLRRDTEAFF. The chain combines TRBV7-2 with TRBJ1-1; D may be TRBD1 (5 bases). V lost 3 bases and J 3 bases, leaving 23 bases between the germline ends. CDR1 is SGHTA and CDR2 is FQGNSA in the germline V gene. The CDR3 has 18 amino acids.

The J gene is TRBJ2-1, the V gene TRBV7-4; D may match TRBD1 or TRBD2 (5 bases each). Germline-derived CDR1 and CDR2 are SGHVT and SQSDAQ. The CDR3 totals 16 residues. Trimming removed 5 bases from V and 0 bases from J, with 14 bases in between. CDR3 protein: CASSLPRDVSYNEQFF. CDR3 bases: TGTGCCAGCAGCCTCCCCAGGGACGTCTCCTACAATGAGCAGTTCTTC.

In this sample, this clonotype turned up a few times. The V gene is TRBV28, the J gene TRBJ2-1; 9 bases match TRBD1. The CDR3 has 17 residues. Unmatched junction bases numbered 6, after V lost 2 bases and J lost 1 base. CDR1 is MDHEN, CDR2 SYDVKM, per germline. CDR3 nucleotides: TGTGCCAGCAGTTTAACCTACAGGGGGCTGTCCTACAATGAGCAGTTCTTC. Its protein product is CASSLTYRGLSYNEQFF.

The chain uses TRBV2 and TRBJ2-5; the D gene could be TRBD1 or TRBD2 (5 bases each). The length of the CDR3 is 18 residues. Germline values: CDR1 SNHLY, CDR2 FYNNEI. V was cut by 3 bases and J by 3 bases, with 23 bases left in between. CDR3 protein: CASSEGDLGRLAEETQYF. As DNA, the CDR3 is TGTGCCAGCAGTGAGGGGGATTTGGGACGGTTGGCGGAAGAGACCCAGTACTTC. Looking up the rest from reference TRBV2 and TRBJ2-5 gives the full variable domain: EPEVTQTPSHQVTQMGQEVILRCVPISNHLYFYWYRQILGQKVEFLVSFYNNEISEKSEIFDDQFSVERPDGSNFTLKIRSTKLEDSAMYFCASSEGDLGRLAEETQYFGPGTRLLVL.

V usage is TRBV20-1 and J usage is TRBJ2-1, with 7 nucleotides matching TRBD2. V lost 2 bases and J lost 2; bases outside the gene matches: 6. CDR1 and CDR2 (germline): DFQATT, SNEGSKA (reference sequence). The CDR3 runs 15 residues. Here the CDR3 reads CSARSTAGPYNEQFF. CDR3 DNA sequence: TGCAGTGCTAGAAGTACAGCGGGGCCCTACAATGAGCAGTTCTTC.

This clonotype was detected many times. This chain connects TRBV28 to TRBJ2-1; D is undetermined. In germline, CDR1 is MDHEN, CDR2 SYDVKM. This CDR3 has 12 amino acids. V was pared by 6 bases and J by 7 bases, with 10 bases between. The chain's CDR3 is CASRSPGNEQFF. CDR3 nucleotide sequence: TGTGCCAGCAGGTCCCCAGGAAATGAGCAGTTCTTC.

This clonotype occurred a few times. V and J are TRBV6-2 or TRBV6-3 and TRBJ1-1; 11 bases line up with TRBD1. V was pared by 2 bases and J by 0 bases, with 11 bases of the junction left unmatched. Germline loops: CDR1 MNHEY, CDR2 SVGEGT. The CDR3 runs 19 residues. The CDR3 DNA sequence: TGTGCCAGCAGTTACATCCCAGGACAGGGGGCCCAAATGAACACTGAAGCTTTCTTT. The encoded protein is CASSYIPGQGAQMNTEAFF.

This clonotype was seen a handful of times. The V call is TRBV10-3, the J call TRBJ1-1; D gene unclear. CDR3 length: 15 residues. With 2 bases removed from V and 1 base from J, the gap between germline ends came to 11 bases. Germline CDR1 reads ENHRY; CDR2 reads SYGVKD. The CDR3 reads CAISEAGRGNTEAFF. The DNA of the CDR3 is TGTGCCATCAGTGAGGCCGGACGGGGGAACACTGAAGCTTTCTTT.

V gene TRBV7-4 combines with J gene TRBJ2-7; TRBD1 agrees at 9 bases. The CDR3 has 13 residues. Per the germline V gene, CDR1 is SGHVT and CDR2 is SQSDAQ. V trimming: 5 bases; J trimming: 6 bases; junction bases outside the gene matches: 5. CDR3 in amino acids: CASSPGTGPEQYF. The DNA for the CDR3 is TGTGCCAGCAGCCCGGGGACAGGGCCCGAGCAGTACTTC. The variable domain in full, completed from reference TRBV7-4 and TRBJ2-7, reads GAGVSQSPRYKVAKRGRDVALRCDSISGHVTLYWYRQTLGQGSEVLTYSQSDAQRDKSGRPSGRFSAERPERSVSTLKIQRTEQGDSAVYLCASSPGTGPEQYFGPGTRLTVT.

The chain links TRBV19 to TRBJ1-5, with D unresolved. Deletions cut 3 bases from V and 5 bases from J, with 11 bases between. Germline V gives CDR1 LNHDA, CDR2 SQIVND (reference sequence). The CDR3 contains 14 residues. CDR3 sequence (DNA): TGTGCCAGTAGTATGGGCCTCGGCTATCAGCCCCAGCATTTT. This gives the protein CASSMGLGYQPQHF.

On this clonotype itself: One junction end disagrees with the germline gene, perhaps due to a read error. V and J are TRBV6-8 and TRBJ2-5; 7 bases are a match to TRBD1. The germline V gene encodes CDR1 MNHGY and CDR2 SAAAGT. The CDR3 is made up of 13 amino acids. CDR3 loop: CVSTDDRVRPQYF. The CDR3 DNA sequence: TGTGTCAGCACCGACGACAGGGTTAGGCCCCAGTACTTC.

The chain is built from TRBV19 and TRBJ2-2; perhaps TRBD1 as D (5 bases). Trimming stripped 2 bases from V and 0 bases from J, with 10 bases between. This CDR3 contains 16 residues. The germline gives CDR1 LNHDA, CDR2 SQIVND (reference sequence). CDR3 residues: CASSIWRTTNTGELFF. The CDR3 DNA is TGTGCCAGTAGTATATGGCGGACAACGAACACCGGGGAGCTGTTTTTT.

This clonotype was found many times. The chain couples TRBV7-9 to TRBJ2-2; TRBD2 matches at 7 bases. The CDR3 contains 16 residues. Germline V gene data show CDR1 as SEHNR and CDR2 as FQNEAQ (reference sequence). The ends lost 7 bases at V and 6 bases at J; junction bases unmatched: 14. As DNA, the CDR3 is TGTGCCAGCACCCCCCGAATGGGGAGGGTAGCCGGGGAGCTGTTTTTT. It translates to CASTPRMGRVAGELFF.

This sequence joins TRBV7-9 and TRBJ1-4; possibly TRBD1 for D (5 bases). This CDR3 comprises 17 residues. Between the trimmed V and J ends, which lost 5 bases and 15 bases, there was a span of 31 bases. From germline, CDR1 is SEHNR and CDR2 FQNEAQ (reference sequence). Written as DNA, the CDR3 is TGTGCCAGCAGCCTCGCCGGGGCTTATAGCCGGAAGTCGGGGTTGTTTTTT. It translates to CASSLAGAYSRKSGLFF.

This chain connects TRBV7-2 to TRBJ2-7; perhaps TRBD1 as D (6 bases). Between the trimmed V and J ends, which lost 0 bases and 1 base, there was a span of 7 bases. This CDR3 region has 14 residues. Per the germline V gene, CDR1 is SGHTA and CDR2 is FQGNSA. This CDR3 reads CASSLATGSYEQYF. In DNA, the CDR3 is TGTGCCAGCAGCTTAGCGACAGGTTCCTACGAGCAGTACTTC. Using reference TRBV7-2 and TRBJ2-7 for the parts outside the CDR3, the full variable domain is GAGVSQSPSNKVTEKGKDVELRCDPISGHTALYWYRQSLGQGLEFLIYFQGNSAPDKSGLPSDRFSAERTGGSVSTLTIQRTQQEDSAVYLCASSLATGSYEQYFGPGTRLTVT.

The CDR3 region has the DNA TGTGCCAGCCCGAGTGGGCCGGGTGTGAACACTGAAGCTTTCTTT. Protein: CASPSGPGVNTEAFF. The V call is TRBV2, the J call TRBJ1-1; D uncertain. V gave up 8 bases and J gave up 0 bases, with 16 bases separating them. This CDR3 is built from 15 residues. Germline CDR1 is SNHLY and CDR2 is FYNNEI.

This chain uses TRBV7-9 with TRBJ1-1; D not certain. Trimming removed 2 bases at V and 2 bases at J, with 9 bases between. In germline, CDR1 is SEHNR, CDR2 FQNEAQ (reference sequence). The CDR3 sequence is 14 residues long. CDR3 amino acids: CASSLIQDNTEAFF. The CDR3 nucleotides are TGTGCCAGCAGCTTAATCCAAGACAACACTGAAGCTTTCTTT.

This clonotype showed up just a few times. This rearrangement joins TRBV28 to TRBJ1-5; D gene ambiguous. Germline lookup yields CDR1 MDHEN and CDR2 SYDVKM. The CDR3 sequence is 12 residues long. Deletions cut 4 bases from V and 13 bases from J, with 14 bases between. CDR3 nucleotides: TGTGCCAGCAGTTCTAGGACGTCGGGACAGCATTTT. Translating gives CASSSRTSGQHF.

The chain combines TRBV14 with TRBJ1-1; no clear D. The V end was cut by 0 bases, the J end by 0 bases, with 11 bases between. CDR3 length: 16 amino acids. Germline V gene lookup returns CDR1 SGHDN and CDR2 FVKESK. CDR3: CASSQDLGNMNTEAFF. The CDR3 nucleotides read TGTGCCAGCAGCCAAGATTTGGGGAATATGAACACTGAAGCTTTCTTT.

The J gene is TRBJ1-1, the V gene TRBV7-9, with D unclear. CDR1 SEHNR and CDR2 FQNEAQ come from the germline V gene (reference sequence). Deletions cut 5 bases from V and 3 bases from J, with 13 bases between. There are 14 residues in the CDR3. In DNA, the CDR3 is TGTGCCAGCAGCATGATACGCCGGGACACTGAAGCTTTCTTT. Translation: CASSMIRRDTEAFF.

This clonotype was detected a few times. The chain is built from TRBV7-2 and TRBJ2-5, with 12 bases fitting TRBD2. The CDR3 runs to 17 residues. From germline, CDR1 is SGHTA and CDR2 FQGNSA. The V segment lost 4 bases and the J segment 2 bases; nucleotides outside the gene matches: 8. The CDR3 bases are TGTGCCAGCAGCTCTAAGCTACTAGCGGGGGGACAAGAGACCCAGTACTTC. This codes for CASSSKLLAGGQETQYF.

The chain combines TRBV7-9 with TRBJ2-1; no clear D. The V end lost 3 bases, the J end lost 3 bases, and 18 bases lay between the germline ends. CDR3 length: 17 amino acids. The germline gives CDR1 SEHNR, CDR2 FQNEAQ (reference sequence). The CDR3 nucleotides are TGTGCCAGCAGCTTTGAGACGTGGTACCCCTTCTACAATGAGCAGTTCTTC. Protein product: CASSFETWYPFYNEQFF.

The chain links TRBV20-1 to TRBJ2-1; TRBD2 might be the D (6 bases). CDR3 length: 15 residues. V lost 5 bases to trimming and J lost 0 bases, with 14 bases between them. Germline CDR1 is DFQATT and CDR2 is SNEGSKA (reference sequence). CDR3 nucleotides: TGCAGTGCTGAGGGCCCCGGGAGCTCCTACAATGAGCAGTTCTTC. It yields the protein CSAEGPGSSYNEQFF.

The rearrangement links TRBV12-3 or TRBV12-4 to TRBJ2-7; no clear D. V lost 6 bases, J lost 3 bases, and 15 bases lay in between. CDR3 length: 14 residues. In DNA form, the CDR3 reads TGTGCCAGCAGACGCCACCGACCGTTCTACGAGCAGTACGTC. Its protein is CASRRHRPFYEQYV.

This clonotype was observed a handful of times. CDR3 sequence reads: CSARDRTGRNTEAFF. CDR3 nucleotide sequence: TGCAGTGCTAGAGATCGGACGGGGAGGAACACTGAAGCTTTCTTT. The chain recombines TRBV20-1 with TRBJ1-1; D not certain. Germline CDR1 and CDR2: DFQATT and SNEGSKA (reference sequence). Trimming took 0 bases from V and 1 from J, leaving 12 bases between them. This CDR3 contains 15 residues.